A single sample is the source of the 3 T cell receptor beta chains below, sequenced in a study of regulatory T cells in long-lasting Graves disease. In building TCR beta libraries, iRepertoire HTBI primers were used together with Arm-PCR of CDR3 regions. In TCRdb, the multiplex PCR reads were re-called with MiXCR into one record per CDR3 protein. This table holds under 450,000 distinct CDR3 sequences, 23% found once. Time point meaning: persistent/refractory GD, antithyroid drugs over 5 years with positive TRAb. From RNA extracted from PBMCs, the TCR library was made. The input for sequencing was peripheral blood mononuclear cells (PBMCs), taken when the disease was refractory, from a patient treated with antithyroid drugs. These receptors all come from a female donor with Graves disease.

This clonotype has just a few counts. The chain carries TRBV12-3 or TRBV12-4 and TRBJ2-2; D tentatively reads TRBD1 or TRBD2 (7 bases each). The CDR3 length is 16 residues. The V gene lost 6 bases and the J gene lost 7 bases, with 21 bases spanning the gap. The CDR3 loop is CASRHLDRRGHGELFF. CDR3 DNA: TGTGCCAGCAGGCACCTGGACAGGCGGGGGCACGGGGAGCTGTTTTTT.

This clonotype was seen a handful of times. This rearrangement joins TRBV18 to TRBJ2-7; D may be TRBD2 (5 bases). The CDR3 runs to 15 residues. V was cut by 1 base and J by 6 bases, with 16 bases left in between. In germline, CDR1 is KGHSH, CDR2 LQKENI. The CDR3 region is CASSPQDLVGSEQYF. CDR3 DNA: TGTGCCAGCTCACCACAGGACTTGGTAGGGAGCGAGCAGTACTTC.

This rearrangement joins TRBV10-3 to TRBJ1-1; the D gene is possibly TRBD1 (5 bases). Per the germline V gene, CDR1 is ENHRY and CDR2 is SYGVKD. The CDR3 runs to 14 residues. V lost 7 bases to trimming and J lost 1 base, with 13 bases between them. This chain's CDR3 is CAINDGGTNTEAFF. In DNA form, the CDR3 reads TGTGCCATCAACGACGGGGGAACGAACACTGAAGCTTTCTTT.